This entry describes one TCR beta chain. The target antigen is unknown. This same CDR3 is encoded by further DNA sequences in the sample. These data originate in a study of shared clonotypes between healthy human individuals. Genomic DNA of every subset was divided equally among multiple immunoSEQ plates. The data were produced by immunoSEQ multiplex PCR, yet TCRdb's version contains in-frame clones alone and is incomplete. Of about 680,000 clones listed, roughly 94% are singletons. Study-level results: Relative to their counterparts shared across all four donors, non-shared clonotypes exhibited diminished generation probabilities. Approximately 5% was the fraction of naive CD4 clonotypes found shared across several donors.

CD45RO negativity and positive selection for CCR7 defined naive CD8 cells, a population that excluded terminally differentiated effector memory CD45RA+ cells. All donors were Caucasian adults living in Nashville, Tennessee. V was trimmed by 5 bases and J by 1 base, leaving 9 bases between them. Looked up from germline, CDR1 is MNHEY and CDR2 is SMNVEV (reference sequence). This CDR3 has 13 residues. The sequencing sample was made of naive CD8+ T cells sorted from blood. This rearrangement joins TRBV27 to TRBJ2-7; D uncertain. This clonotype was obtained from a man younger than 45 in good health. As DNA, the CDR3 is TGTGCCAGCAGTCCCCTCGGGTCCTACGAGCAGTACTTC. Its protein product is CASSPLGSYEQYF.